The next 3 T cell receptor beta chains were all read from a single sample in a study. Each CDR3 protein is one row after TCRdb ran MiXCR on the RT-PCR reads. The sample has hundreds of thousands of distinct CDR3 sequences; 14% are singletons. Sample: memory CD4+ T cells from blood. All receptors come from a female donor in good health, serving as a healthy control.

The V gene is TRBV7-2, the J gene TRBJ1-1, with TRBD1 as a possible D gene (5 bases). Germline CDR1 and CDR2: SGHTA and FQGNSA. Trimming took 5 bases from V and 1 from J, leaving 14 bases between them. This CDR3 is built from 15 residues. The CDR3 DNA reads TGTGCCAGCAGCACTTGGTCCAGGGCGAACACTGAAGCTTTCTTT. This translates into CASSTWSRANTEAFF.

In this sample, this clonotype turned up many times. CDR3 sequence (DNA): TGTGCCAGCAGTTGGACAGAGTCCTACAATGAGCAGTTCTTC. It is translated as CASSWTESYNEQFF. The rearrangement links TRBV27 to TRBJ2-1; the D gene is possibly TRBD1 (6 bases). CDR3 length equals 14 residues. Between the trimmed V and J ends, which lost 4 bases and 1 base, there was a span of 8 bases. Germline CDR1 is MNHEY and CDR2 is SMNVEV (reference sequence).

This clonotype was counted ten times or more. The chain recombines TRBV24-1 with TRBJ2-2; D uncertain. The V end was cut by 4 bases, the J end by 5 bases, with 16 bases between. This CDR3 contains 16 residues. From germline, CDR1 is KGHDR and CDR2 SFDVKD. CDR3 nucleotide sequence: TGTGCCACCAGTGAGACGACGGACGCGAGAACCGGGGAGCTGTTTTTT. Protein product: CATSETTDARTGELFF.